A selection of T cell receptor beta chains follows, all from one sample in a study of cytomegalovirus exposure and HLA in healthy donors. Profiling relied on immunoSEQ multiplex PCR, and the TCRdb table lists in-frame clones only, not all of them. The sample lists 120,000 or so clones, more than 15% occurring once. Source material: PBMCs. These receptors came from a female donor in good health and CMV-seropositive. The CDR3 runs from the conserved cysteine through the conserved F or W. D genes are given only for firm matches. The size entry is marked missing in some rows and otherwise reads once, few, many or a size class.

TRBV5-6,15,-,TRBJ1-2,TRBD1,CASIPRDRANYGYTF,TGTGCCAGCATCCCCCGGGACAGAGCTAACTATGGCTACACCTTC
TRBV28,15,few,TRBJ2-5,TRBD1,CASSRRTGGAETQYF,TGTGCCAGCAGCAGAAGGACAGGGGGCGCGGAGACCCAGTACTTC
TRBV9,23,few,TRBJ1-1,-,CASSGRSERPRGGPAVMNTEAFF,TGTGCCAGCAGCGGAAGAAGCGAGCGGCCTAGGGGGGGGCCGGCGGTGATGAACACTGAAGCTTTCTTT
TRBV2,13,-,TRBJ2-5,TRBD1,CASWDRAQETQYF,TGTGCCAGCTGGGACAGGGCACAAGAGACCCAGTACTTC
TRBV30,17,few,TRBJ1-5,-,CAWSVKSSGYSNQPQHF,TGTGCCTGGAGTGTAAAGTCCTCCGGGTATAGCAATCAGCCCCAGCATTTT
TRBV5-4,13,few,TRBJ1-1,-,CASSSQGGTEAFF,TGTGCCAGCAGCTCCCAAGGGGGCACTGAAGCTTTCTTT
TRBV4-2,17,-,TRBJ2-1,-,CASSQLVVSGSYNEQFF,TGTGCCAGCAGCCAACTAGTCGTTTCTGGGTCCTACAATGAGCAGTTCTTC
TRBV6-5,12,-,TRBJ1-1,-,CASSSPYTEAFF,TGTGCCAGCAGTTCCCCTTACACTGAAGCTTTCTTT
TRBV7-9,15,-,TRBJ2-1,TRBD2,CASSPLAGIDDEQFF,TGTGCCAGCAGCCCGTTAGCGGGAATCGACGATGAGCAGTTCTTC
TRBV28,16,-,TRBJ2-4,TRBD2,CASRDLGEGAKNIQYF,TGTGCCAGCAGAGACCTGGGGGAGGGGGCCAAAAACATTCAGTACTTC
TRBV4-3,13,-,TRBJ2-1,-,CASSQVLLSEQFF,TGCGCCAGCAGCCAAGTTCTGCTAAGCGAGCAGTTCTTC
TRBV7-2,18,-,TRBJ2-5,TRBD2,CASSPVLLAGGKQETQYF,TGTGCCAGCAGCCCAGTACTACTAGCGGGAGGTAAACAAGAGACCCAGTACTTC
TRBV19,13,-,TRBJ1-2,TRBD1,CASSRDRFYGYTF,TGTGCCAGTAGTAGGGACAGATTCTATGGCTACACCTTC
TRBV5-1,16,-,TRBJ2-1,TRBD2,CASSLAGTSVDNEQFF,TGCGCCAGCAGCTTGGCCGGGACTAGCGTGGACAATGAGCAGTTCTTC
TRBV2,13,few,TRBJ1-1,-,CASTLGGSTEAFF,TGTGCCAGCACCCTTGGGGGGAGCACTGAAGCTTTCTTT
TRBV19,15,few,TRBJ2-7,TRBD1,CASTPGQGIPYEQYF,TGTGCCAGTACCCCGGGACAGGGGATCCCCTACGAGCAGTACTTC
TRBV19,13,-,TRBJ2-3,TRBD1,CASSDRHTDTQYF,TGTGCCAGCTCGGACAGGCACACAGATACGCAGTATTTT
TRBV5-1,14,few,TRBJ1-1,TRBD1,CASATGGTNTEAFF,TGCGCCAGCGCAACAGGGGGCACGAACACTGAAGCTTTCTTT
TRBV7-3,16,-,TRBJ2-1,TRBD2,CASSSFSGTSYNEQFF,TGTGCCAGCAGCTCCTTTTCCGGGACTAGCTACAATGAGCAGTTCTTC
TRBV9,14,-,TRBJ2-2,TRBD2,CASSPEAGTGELFF,TGTGCCAGCAGCCCCGAAGCGGGGACCGGGGAGCTGTTTTTT
TRBV5-1,15,-,TRBJ1-1,-,CASSLFSRENTEAFF,TGCGCCAGCAGCTTGTTCAGCAGGGAGAACACTGAAGCTTTCTTT
TRBV5-1,16,-,TRBJ1-1,-,CASSSLRGVGNTEAFF,TGCGCCAGCAGTTCACTCAGGGGAGTCGGGAACACTGAAGCTTTCTTT
TRBV14,15,few,TRBJ2-1,-,CASSQYVIPYNEQFF,TGTGCCAGCAGCCAATATGTTATCCCCTACAATGAGCAGTTCTTC
TRBV7-9,12,-,TRBJ2-1,TRBD1,CASSFGDRGQFF,TGTGCCAGCAGCTTCGGGGACAGAGGGCAGTTCTTC
TRBV5-6,15,few,TRBJ2-5,-,CASSPSGITGETQYF,TGTGCCAGCAGCCCCTCGGGGATAACTGGGGAGACCCAGTACTTC
TRBV7-7,19,few,TRBJ1-5,TRBD1,CASSASGQGFLYSNQPQHF,TGTGCTAGCAGCGCCTCCGGACAGGGCTTCCTTTATAGCAATCAGCCCCAGCATTTT
TRBV5-1,16,-,TRBJ1-1,TRBD1,CASSWTGGHMNTEAFF,TGCGCCAGCAGCTGGACAGGGGGCCACATGAACACTGAAGCTTTCTTT
TRBV5-1,14,few,TRBJ2-3,-,CASSLGTHADTQYF,TGCGCCAGCAGCTTGGGGACTCACGCTGATACGCAGTATTTT
TRBV28,13,few,TRBJ1-4,-,CASSRELGEKLFF,TGTGCCAGCAGCCGGGAATTGGGTGAAAAACTGTTTTTT
TRBV6-1,15,few,TRBJ1-1,-,CASSEYYRRNTEAFF,TGTGCCAGCAGTGAATACTACAGGCGGAACACTGAAGCTTTCTTT
TRBV4-3,15,few,TRBJ2-3,-,CASSHQSADTDTQYF,TGCGCCAGCAGCCACCAATCAGCGGACACAGATACGCAGTATTTT
TRBV30,13,few,TRBJ2-4,-,CAREGGSKNIQYF,TGTGCCAGGGAGGGGGGGTCCAAAAACATTCAGTACTTC
TRBV18,13,-,TRBJ1-2,TRBD1,CASSLGQNYGYTF,TGTGCCAGCTCACTGGGACAGAACTATGGCTACACCTTC
TRBV5-1,13,-,TRBJ2-5,TRBD2,CASSRTSQETQYF,TGCGCCAGCAGCAGGACTAGTCAAGAGACCCAGTACTTC
TRBV2,14,few,TRBJ2-1,TRBD1,CASSRLQGRYEQFF,TGTGCCAGCAGTCGGTTACAGGGGCGCTATGAGCAGTTCTTC
TRBV5-1,16,-,TRBJ2-3,TRBD1,CASSFTPLDRADTQYF,TGCGCCAGCAGCTTCACCCCCCTGGACAGGGCGGATACGCAGTATTTT
TRBV5-1,16,-,TRBJ2-3,TRBD1,CASSLEPDRGADTQYF,TGCGCCAGCAGCTTGGAACCGGACAGGGGGGCAGATACGCAGTATTTT
TRBV30,13,few,TRBJ2-3,TRBD2,CALNGRATDTQYF,TGTGCCTTGAACGGGAGGGCCACAGATACGCAGTATTTT
TRBV5-6,14,few,TRBJ1-2,TRBD1,CASSLPGGHYGYTF,TGTGCCAGCAGCTTGCCAGGGGGCCACTATGGCTACACCTTC
TRBV7-6,17,few,TRBJ2-1,-,CASSLVLASEPHNEQFF,TGTGCCAGCAGCTTAGTGCTAGCCTCCGAACCGCACAATGAGCAGTTCTTC
TRBV27,16,few,TRBJ2-7,TRBD2,CASSILLAGGLYEQYF,TGTGCCAGCAGTATCCTACTAGCGGGAGGGCTCTACGAGCAGTACTTC
TRBV30,14,-,TRBJ1-2,TRBD1,CAWSGTGGEVGYTF,TGTGCCTGGAGTGGGACAGGGGGCGAGGTTGGCTACACCTTC
TRBV30,17,-,TRBJ1-2,TRBD1,CAWSLRSRDRDGYGYTF,TGTGCCTGGAGTCTTCGCTCGAGGGACAGGGATGGCTATGGCTACACCTTC
TRBV27,14,few,TRBJ2-7,TRBD1,CASSLGTVSYEQYF,TGTGCCAGCAGTTTAGGGACAGTCTCTTACGAGCAGTACTTC
TRBV27,15,-,TRBJ2-1,TRBD1,CASRAGQVTYNEQFF,TGTGCCAGCAGAGCCGGACAGGTTACCTACAATGAGCAGTTCTTC
TRBV5-5,15,-,TRBJ1-4,-,CASSTGGTLGEKLFF,TGTGCCAGCAGCACGGGGGGGACCCTGGGGGAAAAACTGTTTTTT
TRBV28,13,-,TRBJ1-3,-,CASSFQKAFGGHF,TGTGCCAGCAGTTTTCAGAAGGCTTTTGGGGGCCATTTT
TRBV27,14,-,TRBJ2-3,-,CASSLEGYTDTQYF,TGTGCCAGCAGTTTGGAGGGGTACACAGATACGCAGTATTTT
TRBV28,12,-,TRBJ1-2,-,CASSLQDRGYTF,TGTGCCAGCAGTTTACAGGATCGCGGCTACACCTTC
TRBV9,14,few,TRBJ2-1,TRBD1,CASSATGGRNEQFF,TGTGCCAGCAGCGCGACAGGGGGCAGGAATGAGCAGTTCTTC
TRBV6-4,14,-,TRBJ2-3,-,CASSGAPYGDTQYF,TGTGCCAGCAGTGGGGCCCCTTATGGAGATACGCAGTATTTT
TRBV19,13,-,TRBJ1-1,-,CASSMGQNTEAFF,TGTGCCAGTAGTATGGGACAGAACACTGAAGCTTTCTTT
TRBV28,15,-,TRBJ2-1,-,CASSPLGSSYNEQFF,TGTGCCAGCAGTCCCCTCGGGAGCTCCTACAATGAGCAGTTCTTC